Only a few counts were recorded for the clone carrying this T cell receptor (beta chain). This sample is part of a study of cytomegalovirus exposure and HLA in healthy donors. PCR used 60 Vbeta primers and 13 Jbeta primers. Data came from immunoSEQ multiplex PCR; TCRdb stores just in-frame clones and leaves some out. The data contain approximately 100,000 clones, just over 70% of them seen just once; the ten biggest clones take up approximately 0.74%. This receptor was obtained from a boy between 5 and 17 years old in good health and CMV-seronegative. Sequenced: PBMCs.

This CDR3 is CASSAPGQGVYEQYF. Written as DNA, the CDR3 is TGTGCCAGCAGTGCACCGGGACAGGGGGTTTACGAGCAGTACTTC. The chain uses TRBV6-1 and TRBJ2-7; TRBD1 matches 11 bases. The germline CDR1 and CDR2 sequences are MNHNS and SASEGT. The CDR3 totals 15 residues. Trimming removed 4 bases from V and 4 bases from J; junction bases left unmatched: 6.